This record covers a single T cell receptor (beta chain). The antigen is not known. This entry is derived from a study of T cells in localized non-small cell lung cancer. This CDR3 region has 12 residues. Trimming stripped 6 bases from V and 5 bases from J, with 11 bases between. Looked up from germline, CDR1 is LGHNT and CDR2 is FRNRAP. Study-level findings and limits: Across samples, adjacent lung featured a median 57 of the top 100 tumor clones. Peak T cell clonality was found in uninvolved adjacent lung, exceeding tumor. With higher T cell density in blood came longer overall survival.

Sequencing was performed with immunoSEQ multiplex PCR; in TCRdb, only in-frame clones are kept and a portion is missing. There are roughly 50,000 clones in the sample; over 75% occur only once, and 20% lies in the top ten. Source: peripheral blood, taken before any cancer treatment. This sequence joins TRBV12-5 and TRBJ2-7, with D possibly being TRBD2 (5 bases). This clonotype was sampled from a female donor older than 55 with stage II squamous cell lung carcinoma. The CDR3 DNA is TGTGCTAGTGGGGGAGACCCACACGAGCAGTACTTC. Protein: CASGGDPHEQYF.